This T cell receptor beta chain was identified in a study of identical twins. Study observations and caveats: High-abundance cord blood beta clonotypes had fewer insertions; memory repertoires showed none. Twin-shared out-of-frame alpha sequences were enriched for low generation probability. Invariant T cells like MAIT and iNKT could partly confound the zero-insertion analyses.

A template switching step contributed a universal primer site, while unique molecular identifiers were present in the cDNA. Using its own MiXCR run on the 5' RACE reads, TCRdb lists one record per CDR3 protein. The sample includes approximately 890,000 distinct CDR3 sequences, 10% to 15% of them seen just once. Comments on this clonotype: Antigen unknown.

These data also featured in a second study, about yellow fever vaccine responses in identical twins.

The source of this sequence is a young woman in good health. The sequenced material came from PBMCs.

The CDR3 nucleotides are TGCAGTGCTCAACCGCCGGCTCTCTACGAGCAGTACTTC. This translates into CSAQPPALYEQYF. V is TRBV20-1 and J is TRBJ2-7; D is undetermined. The CDR3 is 13 residues long. Looked up from germline, CDR1 is DFQATT and CDR2 is SNEGSKA (reference sequence). The ends were cut back, 5 bases at V and 3 bases at J, with 14 bases in the middle.